This T cell receptor beta chain was sequenced during a study of shared clonotypes between healthy human individuals. Overall study findings and caveats: Four donors shared around 5% of their naive CD4 clonotypes.

Deep level was the assay's run setting. As processed by the authors: ImmunoSEQ only sent back junction sequences with no quality scores, so filtering was done differently. TCRdb keeps only in-frame clones here, not all; method: immunoSEQ multiplex PCR. For V, J and clone size, that table is used; D and trimming come from the DNA. In the table there are around 990,000 clones, 70% to 85% of which are singletons. V was trimmed by 4 bases and J by 11 bases, leaving 17 bases between them. CDR3 length equals 13 residues. The germline V gene has CDR1 SNHLY and CDR2 FYNNEI. Points on this clone: Its antigen remains unidentified.

The material sequenced was memory CD4+ T cells from PBMCs. As for subset: CD45RA-negative fraction. This TCR was sampled from a man aged 18 to 30 in good health. Some clones in this sample may be carry-over from other donors' samples. The chain is built from TRBV2 and TRBJ2-5; D remains unclear. CDR3 protein: CASSVVGYIEQYF. The CDR3 DNA reads TGTGCCAGCAGTGTAGTAGGTTATATTGAGCAGTACTTC.